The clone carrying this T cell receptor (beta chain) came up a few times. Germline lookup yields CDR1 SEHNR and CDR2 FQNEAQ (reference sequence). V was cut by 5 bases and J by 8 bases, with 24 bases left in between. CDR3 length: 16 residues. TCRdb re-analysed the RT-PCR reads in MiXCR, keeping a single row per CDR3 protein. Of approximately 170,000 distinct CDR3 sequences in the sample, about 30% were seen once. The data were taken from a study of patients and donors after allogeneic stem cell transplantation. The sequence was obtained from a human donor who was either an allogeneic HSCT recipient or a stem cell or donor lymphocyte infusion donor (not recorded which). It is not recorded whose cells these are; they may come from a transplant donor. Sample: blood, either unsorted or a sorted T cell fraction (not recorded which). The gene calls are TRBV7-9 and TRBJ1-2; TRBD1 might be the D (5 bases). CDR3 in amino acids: CASSRAGEYPLWGYTF. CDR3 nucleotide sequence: TGTGCCAGCAGCAGAGCGGGGGAGTACCCCCTCTGGGGCTACACCTTC.